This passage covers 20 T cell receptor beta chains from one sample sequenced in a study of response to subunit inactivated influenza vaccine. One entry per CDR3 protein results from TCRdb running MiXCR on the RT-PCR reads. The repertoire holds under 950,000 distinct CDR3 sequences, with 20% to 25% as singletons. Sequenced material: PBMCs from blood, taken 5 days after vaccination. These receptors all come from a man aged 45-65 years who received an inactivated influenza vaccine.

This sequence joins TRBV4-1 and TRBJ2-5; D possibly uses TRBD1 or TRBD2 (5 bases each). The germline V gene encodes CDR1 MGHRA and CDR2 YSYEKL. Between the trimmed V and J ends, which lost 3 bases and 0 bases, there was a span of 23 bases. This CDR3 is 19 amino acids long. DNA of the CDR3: TGCGCCAGCAGCCACTCCCCCCGAGGGGTCAGATCTCACCAAGAGACCCAGTACTTC. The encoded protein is CASSHSPRGVRSHQETQYF.

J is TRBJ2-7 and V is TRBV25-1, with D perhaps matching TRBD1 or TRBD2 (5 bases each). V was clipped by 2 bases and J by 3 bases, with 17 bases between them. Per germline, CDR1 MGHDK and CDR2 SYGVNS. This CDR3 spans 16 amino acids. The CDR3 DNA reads TGTGCCAGCAGTGAACCCTCTCGGGACGGGGACTACGAGCAGTACTTC. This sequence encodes CASSEPSRDGDYEQYF.

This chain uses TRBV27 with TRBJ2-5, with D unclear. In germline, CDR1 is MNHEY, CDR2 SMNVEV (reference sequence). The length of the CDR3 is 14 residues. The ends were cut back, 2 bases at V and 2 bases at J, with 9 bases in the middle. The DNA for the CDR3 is TGTGCCAGCAGTTTAGTGAGCAATCAAGAGACCCAGTACTTC. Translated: CASSLVSNQETQYF.

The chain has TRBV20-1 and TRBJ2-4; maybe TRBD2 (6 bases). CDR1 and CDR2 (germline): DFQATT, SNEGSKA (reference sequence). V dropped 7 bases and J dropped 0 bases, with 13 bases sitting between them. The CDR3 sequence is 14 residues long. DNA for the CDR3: TGCAGTGTCCCGGACTACCTAGCCAAAAACATTCAGTACTTC. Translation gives CSVPDYLAKNIQYF.

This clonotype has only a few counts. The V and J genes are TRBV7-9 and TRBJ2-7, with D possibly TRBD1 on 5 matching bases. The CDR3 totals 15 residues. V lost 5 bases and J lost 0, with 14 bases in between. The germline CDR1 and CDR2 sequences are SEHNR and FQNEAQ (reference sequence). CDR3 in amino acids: CASSTTASSSYEQYF. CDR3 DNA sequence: TGTGCCAGCAGCACGACAGCGTCAAGCTCCTACGAGCAGTACTTC.

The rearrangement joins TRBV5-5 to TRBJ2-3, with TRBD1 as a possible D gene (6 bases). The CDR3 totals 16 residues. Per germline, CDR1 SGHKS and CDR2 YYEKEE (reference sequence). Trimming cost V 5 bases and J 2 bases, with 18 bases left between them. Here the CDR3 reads CASSLQIGQNTDTQYF. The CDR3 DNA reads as TGTGCCAGCAGTCTTCAAATTGGACAGAACACAGATACGCAGTATTTT.

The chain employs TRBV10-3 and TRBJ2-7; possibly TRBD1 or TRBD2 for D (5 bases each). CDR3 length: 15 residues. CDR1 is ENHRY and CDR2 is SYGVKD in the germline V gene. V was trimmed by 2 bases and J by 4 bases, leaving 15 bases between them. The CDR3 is CAISEPGTVFYEQYF. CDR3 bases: TGTGCCATCAGTGAGCCAGGGACGGTTTTTTACGAGCAGTACTTC.

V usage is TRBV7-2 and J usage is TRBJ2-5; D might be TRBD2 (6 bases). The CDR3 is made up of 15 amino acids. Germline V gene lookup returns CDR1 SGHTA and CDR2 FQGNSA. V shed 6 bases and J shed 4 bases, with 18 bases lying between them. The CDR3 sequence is CASSWAGNGGETQYF. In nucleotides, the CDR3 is TGTGCCAGCAGTTGGGCAGGGAACGGGGGAGAGACCCAGTACTTC.

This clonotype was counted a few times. The CDR3 coding sequence is TGTGCCAGCAGCGACGGACAGCCGGGCTCCTACGAGCAGTACTTC. Amino acids: CASSDGQPGSYEQYF. The V call is TRBV9, the J call TRBJ2-7; a possible D gene is TRBD1 (6 bases). The CDR3 is made up of 15 amino acids. Germline-derived CDR1 and CDR2 are SGDLS and YYNGEE. The ends were cut back, 3 bases at V and 0 bases at J, with 13 bases in the middle.

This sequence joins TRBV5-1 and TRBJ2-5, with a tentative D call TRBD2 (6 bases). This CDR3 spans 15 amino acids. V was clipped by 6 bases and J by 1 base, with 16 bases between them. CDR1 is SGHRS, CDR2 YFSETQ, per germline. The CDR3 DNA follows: TGCGCCAGCAATCCCGGGGCGGGAACCCAAGAGACCCAGTACTTC. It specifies CASNPGAGTQETQYF. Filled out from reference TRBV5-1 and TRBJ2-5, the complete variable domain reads KAGVTQTPRYLIKTRGQQVTLSCSPISGHRSVSWYQQTPGQGLQFLFEYFSETQRNKGNFPGRFSGRQFSNSRSEMNVSTLELGDSALYLCASNPGAGTQETQYFGPGTRLLVL.

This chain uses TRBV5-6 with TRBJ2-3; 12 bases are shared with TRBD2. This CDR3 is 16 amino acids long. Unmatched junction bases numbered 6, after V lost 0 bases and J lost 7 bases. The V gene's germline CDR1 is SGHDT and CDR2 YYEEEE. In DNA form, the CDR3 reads TGTGCCAGCAGCTTGGGGCCTAGCGGGAGGGCAAATACGCAGTATTTT. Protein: CASSLGPSGRANTQYF.

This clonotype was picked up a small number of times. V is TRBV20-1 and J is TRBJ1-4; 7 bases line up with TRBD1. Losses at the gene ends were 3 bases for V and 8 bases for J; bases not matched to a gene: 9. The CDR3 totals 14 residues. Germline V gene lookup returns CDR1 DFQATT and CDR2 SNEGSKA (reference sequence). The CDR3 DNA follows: TGCAGTGCTAGGGGGAGGGACAGAGGGGAAAAACTGTTTTTT. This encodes CSARGRDRGEKLFF.

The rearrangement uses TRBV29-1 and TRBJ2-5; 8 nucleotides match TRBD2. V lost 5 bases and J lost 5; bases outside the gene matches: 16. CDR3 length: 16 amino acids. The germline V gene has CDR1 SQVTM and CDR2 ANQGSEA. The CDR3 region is CSVYYGGALDAETQYF. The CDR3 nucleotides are TGCAGCGTTTACTACGGGGGGGCCTTGGATGCCGAGACCCAGTACTTC.

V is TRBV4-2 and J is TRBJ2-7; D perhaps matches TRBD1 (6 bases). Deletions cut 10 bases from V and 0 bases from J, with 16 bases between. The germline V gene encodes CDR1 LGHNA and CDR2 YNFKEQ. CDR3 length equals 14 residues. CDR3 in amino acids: CAIGPGQSSYEQYF. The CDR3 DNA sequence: TGTGCCATCGGCCCCGGACAGAGCTCCTACGAGCAGTACTTC.

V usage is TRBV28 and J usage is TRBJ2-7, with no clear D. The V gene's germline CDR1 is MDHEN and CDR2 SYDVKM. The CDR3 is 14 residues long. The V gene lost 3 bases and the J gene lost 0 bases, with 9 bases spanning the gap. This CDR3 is CASSFMGISYEQYF. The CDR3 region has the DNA TGTGCCAGCAGTTTCATGGGGATCTCCTACGAGCAGTACTTC.

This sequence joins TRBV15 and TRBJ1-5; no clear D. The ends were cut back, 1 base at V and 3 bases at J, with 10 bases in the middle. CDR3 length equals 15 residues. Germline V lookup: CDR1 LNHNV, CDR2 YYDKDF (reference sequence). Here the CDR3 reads CATSRGQAINQPQHF. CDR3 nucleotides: TGTGCCACCAGCAGAGGCCAGGCAATCAATCAGCCCCAGCATTTT.

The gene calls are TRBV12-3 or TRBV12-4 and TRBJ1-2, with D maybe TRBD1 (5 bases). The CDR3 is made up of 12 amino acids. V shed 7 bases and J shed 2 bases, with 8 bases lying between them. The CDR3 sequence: CASTAGNYGYTF. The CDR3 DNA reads TGTGCCAGCACTGCAGGGAACTATGGCTACACCTTC.

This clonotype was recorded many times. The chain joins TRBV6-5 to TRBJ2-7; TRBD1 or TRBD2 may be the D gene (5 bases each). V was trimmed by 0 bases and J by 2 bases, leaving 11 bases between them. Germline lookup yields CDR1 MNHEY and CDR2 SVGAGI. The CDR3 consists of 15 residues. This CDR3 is CASSYSGTGTYEQYF. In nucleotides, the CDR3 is TGTGCCAGCAGTTACTCCGGGACGGGGACCTACGAGCAGTACTTC.

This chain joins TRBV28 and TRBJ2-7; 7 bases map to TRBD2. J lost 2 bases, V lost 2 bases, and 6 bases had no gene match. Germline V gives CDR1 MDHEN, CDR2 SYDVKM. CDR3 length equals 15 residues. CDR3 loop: CASSLGGSTPYEQYF. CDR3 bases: TGTGCCAGCAGTTTAGGCGGGAGTACCCCCTACGAGCAGTACTTC. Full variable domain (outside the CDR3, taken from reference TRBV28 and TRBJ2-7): DVKVTQSSRYLVKRTGEKVFLECVQDMDHENMFWYRQDPGLGLRLIYFSYDVKMKEKGDIPEGYSVSREKKERFSLILESASTNQTSMYLCASSLGGSTPYEQYFGPGTRLTVT.

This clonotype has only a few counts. DNA of the CDR3: TGTGCCAGCTCACCACCCGGGACAGGGGATGAAAAACTGTTTTTT. Its translation: CASSPPGTGDEKLFF. V is TRBV18 and J is TRBJ1-4; 10 bases align to TRBD1. This CDR3 spans 15 amino acids. Germline V gene lookup returns CDR1 KGHSH and CDR2 LQKENI. V shed 0 bases, J shed 6 bases, and the junction held 1 base outside the gene matches.